Below, 31 T cell receptor beta chains from the same sample are listed, as sequenced in a study of T cells in women clearing cervical HPV infection. The method was immunoSEQ multiplex PCR; TCRdb's version includes in-frame clones alone and lacks a portion of them. Here the sample table reports about 24,000 clones. The sequenced material came from blood buffy coat. These receptors were obtained from a woman aged 18 to 75 with a cervical HPV16 infection that either progressed to CIN3+ or cleared (not recorded which).

As to this clone: The CDR3 is cut off 3 residues early in the read; its end comes from the germline J gene. The chain joins TRBV4-1 to TRBJ2-5; D possibly corresponds to TRBD1 (7 bases). V lost 2 bases and J 3 bases, leaving 22 bases between the germline ends. Germline CDR1 is MGHRA and CDR2 is YSYEKL. This CDR3 comprises 18 residues. CDR3 bases read: TGCGCCAGCAGCCAACAGAACAGGGGACTGAACAGAAAAGAGACC. Its protein product is CASSQQNRGLNRKET. The entire CDR3 sequence reads CASSQQNRGLNRKETQYF.

Turning to this clone: The missing CDR3 end, 3 residues past where the read stops, is filled in from the germline J gene. The chain couples TRBV5-1 to TRBJ2-1, with 10 bases that match TRBD2. This CDR3 has 17 amino acids. The germline V gene encodes CDR1 SGHRS and CDR2 YFSETQ. With 4 bases clipped from V and 0 bases from J, the junction kept 7 bases outside the gene matches. CDR3 DNA (partial): TGCGCCAGCAGCGGGCTAGCGGGAGAAATCTCCTACAATGAG. This encodes CASSGLAGEISYNE. The entire CDR3 protein is CASSGLAGEISYNEQFF.

On this clone: Read sequence stops 3 residues before the CDR3 end, and the germline J gene provides the missing end. This rearrangement joins TRBV20-1 to TRBJ2-7, with D maybe TRBD2 (5 bases). The ends were cut back, 0 bases at V and 2 bases at J, with 11 bases in the middle. This CDR3 has 14 amino acids. CDR1 is DFQATT, CDR2 SNEGSKA, per germline (reference sequence). CDR3 bases read: TGCAGTGCTAGAGATCCGACGGGGACCTACGAG. Amino acid sequence: CSARDPTGTYE. The whole CDR3 protein reads CSARDPTGTYEQYF.

Concerning this clone: The DNA ends 3 residues before the CDR3 does, and the rest of the CDR3 is filled in from the germline J gene. The chain uses TRBV20-1 and TRBJ1-6, with TRBD1 matching 7 bases. The CDR3 totals 14 residues. The V gene's germline CDR1 is DFQATT and CDR2 SNEGSKA (reference sequence). V was clipped by 6 bases and J by 7 bases; unmatched bases: 9. CDR3 amino acids: CSARRQGRNSPLHF. CDR3 DNA (partial): TGCAGTGCCCGGAGACAGGGAAGGAATTCACCC.

CDR3 protein: CASSIAGGLYNDYTF. CDR3 DNA, as far as it was read: TGTGCCAGTAGTATCGCGGGGGGCCTTTACAATGAC. V usage is TRBV19 and J usage is TRBJ1-2, with D tentatively TRBD1 (6 bases). The read ends 3 residues early relative to the CDR3; the germline J gene fills the gap. The germline gives CDR1 LNHDA, CDR2 SQIVND (reference sequence). This CDR3 has 15 amino acids.

Of note for this clone: The read terminates 3 residues before the CDR3 end, so the remaining end is supplied by the germline J gene. Other DNA variants within this sample encode the same CDR3. V gene TRBV10-3 combines with J gene TRBJ1-3, with D maybe TRBD1 (6 bases). The length of the CDR3 is 16 residues. CDR1 is ENHRY and CDR2 is SYGVKD in the germline V gene. V dropped 2 bases and J dropped 2 bases, with 13 bases sitting between them. The DNA read from the CDR3 is TGTGCCATCAGTGAGGTCAGGGGTTCGCCTGGAAACACC. It yields the protein CAISEVRGSPGNT. The whole CDR3 is CAISEVRGSPGNTIYF.

Points on this clone: Read sequence stops 3 residues before the CDR3 end, and the germline J gene provides the missing end. The gene calls are TRBV7-6 and TRBJ1-2; no clear D. Germline V gene lookup returns CDR1 SGHVS and CDR2 FNYEAQ. CDR3 length: 12 residues. The CDR3 here is CASSFITDTYTF. Incomplete CDR3 DNA: TGTGCCAGCAGCTTTATAACAGATACC.

Note on this clone: The DNA ends 3 residues before the CDR3 does, and the rest of the CDR3 is filled in from the germline J gene. This chain links TRBV29-1 with TRBJ2-5; 8 bases are a match to TRBD2. CDR3 length: 14 residues. The trim removed 4 bases at V and 5 bases at J, leaving 9 bases unmatched. CDR1 and CDR2 (germline): SQVTM, ANQGSEA. The CDR3 reads CSVAGGPGGETQYF. CDR3 DNA (partial): TGCAGCGTTGCGGGAGGGCCGGGGGGCGAGACC.

As regards this clone: The read terminates 3 residues ahead of where the CDR3 ends, so the germline J gene completes it. The V gene is TRBV4-2, the J gene TRBJ2-7; weak D call: TRBD1 (6 bases). Germline V gene sequence: CDR1 LGHNA, CDR2 YNFKEQ. Trimming pared 5 bases from V and 3 bases from J, leaving 14 bases between. The CDR3 sequence is 14 residues long. This CDR3 reads CASSSQTGDYEQYF. The part of the CDR3 DNA that was read is TGTGCCAGCAGCTCCCAGACAGGCGACTACGAG.

On this clone: Coverage ceases 3 residues before the CDR3 finishes, and the germline J gene fills in the end. The V call is TRBV30, the J call TRBJ2-3; D possibly corresponds to TRBD2 (6 bases). This CDR3 region has 15 residues. From germline, CDR1 is GTSNPN and CDR2 SVGIG (reference sequence). The CDR3 sequence is CAWSGGATVNQPQYF. Incomplete CDR3 DNA: TGTGCCTGGAGTGGCGGGGCGACAGTCAATCAGCCG.

With regard to this clone: The CDR3 end is not reached by the read, which stops 3 residues before it; the germline J gene fills it in. V is TRBV20-1 and J is TRBJ1-2, with D perhaps matching TRBD1 (5 bases). The CDR3 extends over 15 amino acids. Trimming stripped 3 bases from V and 4 bases from J, with 18 bases between. CDR1 DFQATT and CDR2 SNEGSKA come from the germline V gene (reference sequence). The CDR3 bases that were read are TGCAGTGCTAGGGGACGTTGGGGGGAGGGCTATGGC. Translation: CSARGRWGEGYG. The CDR3 reads in full as CSARGRWGEGYGYTF.

Comment on this clone: Coverage ceases 3 residues before the CDR3 finishes, and the germline J gene fills in the end. The V call is TRBV18, the J call TRBJ1-2, with TRBD1 as a possible D gene (6 bases). CDR1 is KGHSH, CDR2 LQKENI, per germline. This CDR3 contains 16 residues. Trimming pared 3 bases from V and 2 bases from J, leaving 16 bases between. CDR3 amino acids: CASSPITRGGNYGYTF. The sequenced CDR3 bases are TGTGCCAGCTCACCTATAACCAGGGGCGGGAACTATGGC.

For this clone: The CDR3 end is not reached by the read, which stops 3 residues before it; the germline J gene fills it in. The V gene is TRBV20-1, the J gene TRBJ1-5, with TRBD1 as a possible D gene (5 bases). CDR1 DFQATT and CDR2 SNEGSKA come from the germline V gene (reference sequence). Trimming left V 3 bases short and J 4 bases short, with 10 bases between. CDR3 length: 13 amino acids. The CDR3 sequence: CSASAAGNQPQHF. The CDR3 DNA, read in part, is TGCAGTGCTAGCGCGGCAGGGAATCAGCCC.

A note on this clone: The read comes to an end 3 residues before the CDR3 does, leaving the germline J gene to fill in the end. This chain joins TRBV7-2 and TRBJ2-5; D might be TRBD1 or TRBD2, each matching 6 bases. Germline values: CDR1 SGHTA, CDR2 FQGNSA. V shed 4 bases and J shed 5 bases, with 11 bases lying between them. The CDR3 is 13 amino acids. This CDR3 reads CASSWRGWETQYF. The DNA read from the CDR3 is TGTGCCAGCAGCTGGAGGGGGTGGGAGACC. Combining the CDR3 with reference TRBV7-2 and TRBJ2-5 gives the whole variable domain GAGVSQSPSNKVTEKGKDVELRCDPISGHTALYWYRQSLGQGLEFLIYFQGNSAPDKSGLPSDRFSAERTGGSVSTLTIQRTQQEDSAVYLCASSWRGWETQYFGPGTRLLVL.

A note on this clone: The missing CDR3 end, 3 residues past where the read stops, is filled in from the germline J gene. The chain links TRBV20-1 to TRBJ1-6; 9 bases match TRBD1. CDR1 DFQATT and CDR2 SNEGSKA come from the germline V gene (reference sequence). CDR3 size: 16 residues. V lost 3 bases, J lost 7 bases, and 10 bases stayed unmatched. The covered CDR3 bases are TGCAGTGCTAGTACAGGGGGCTGGAGTGAGAATTCACCC. Translated: CSASTGGWSENSP. From start to end, the CDR3 is CSASTGGWSENSPLHF.

In regard to this clone: Read sequence stops 3 residues before the CDR3 end, and the germline J gene provides the missing end. The chain combines TRBV6-2 or TRBV6-3 with TRBJ1-2, with TRBD1 matching over 10 bases. CDR3 length equals 17 residues. Germline V CDR1 and CDR2: MNHEY, SVGEGT. The covered CDR3 bases are TGTGCCAGCAGTTCCAACCGGGACAGGGGAAAATACAATGAC. It yields the protein CASSSNRDRGKYND. The full-length CDR3 reads as CASSSNRDRGKYNDYTF.

As for this clone: The CDR3 end is not reached by the read, which stops 3 residues before it; the germline J gene fills it in. The chain links TRBV7-9 to TRBJ1-5; D unresolved. Germline V gene lookup returns CDR1 SEHNR and CDR2 FQNEAQ (reference sequence). This CDR3 region has 15 residues. The CDR3: CASSLVGRKTDPQHF. Partial CDR3 DNA: TGTGCCAGCAGCTTAGTAGGCAGAAAAACAGATCCC.

As regards this clone: With the read ending 3 residues before the CDR3 end, the germline J gene is used to fill in that end. This sequence joins TRBV20-1 and TRBJ1-1, with unresolved D. Germline V gene sequence: CDR1 DFQATT, CDR2 SNEGSKA (reference sequence). CDR3 length: 12 amino acids. V was clipped by 4 bases and J by 2 bases, with 8 bases between them. The DNA read from the CDR3 is TGCAGTGCTACCCGACACAACACTGAA. This codes for CSATRHNTE. The whole CDR3 protein is CSATRHNTEAFF.

In the case of this clone: The CDR3 end lies 3 residues beyond the end of the read and is filled in from the germline J gene. V and J are TRBV19 and TRBJ2-3; D remains unclear. Deletions cut 0 bases from V and 5 bases from J, with 9 bases between. Germline-derived CDR1 and CDR2 are LNHDA and SQIVND (reference sequence). The CDR3 has 14 residues. The sequenced CDR3 bases are TGTGCCAGTAGTATAGATCGTTGGCTAGATACG. This sequence encodes CASSIDRWLDT. The CDR3 as a whole reads CASSIDRWLDTQYF.

As concerns this clone: The sequenced fragment ends 3 residues before the CDR3 boundary, so the rest is inferred from the germline J gene. V gene TRBV5-1 combines with J gene TRBJ1-2, with 8 bases lining up with TRBD1. Germline values: CDR1 SGHRS, CDR2 YFSETQ. J gave up 4 bases and V 4 bases, and 3 bases lay outside the gene matches. The CDR3 extends over 13 amino acids. CDR3 bases read: TGCGCCAGCAGCGCAGGGGGCACCTATGGC. It translates to CASSAGGTYG. The entire CDR3 protein is CASSAGGTYGYTF. Full variable domain (outside the CDR3, taken from reference TRBV5-1 and TRBJ1-2): KAGVTQTPRYLIKTRGQQVTLSCSPISGHRSVSWYQQTPGQGLQFLFEYFSETQRNKGNFPGRFSGRQFSNSRSEMNVSTLELGDSALYLCASSAGGTYGYTFGSGTRLTVV.

To note about this clone: Coverage ceases 3 residues before the CDR3 finishes, and the germline J gene fills in the end. V is TRBV7-7 and J is TRBJ1-2; unclear D gene. CDR3 length equals 13 residues. From germline, CDR1 is SSHAT and CDR2 FNYEAQ (reference sequence). CDR3 DNA (partial): TGTGCCAGCAGCTTAGACGGCACAGATACC. It is translated as CASSLDGTDT. The full CDR3 reads CASSLDGTDTYTF.

Worth noting for this clone: The read is 3 residues too short to cover the CDR3 end, so that end is filled in from the germline J gene. This chain uses TRBV20-1 with TRBJ2-1; 9 bases are a match to TRBD2. The CDR3 consists of 15 residues. Germline V gene sequence: CDR1 DFQATT, CDR2 SNEGSKA (reference sequence). V shed 6 bases and J 7 bases; nucleotides not matched to a gene: 13. The part of the CDR3 DNA that was read is TGCAGTGCCCGCCGTCCGGGACTAGCAGTGAATGAG. It translates to CSARRPGLAVNE. The whole CDR3 sequence is CSARRPGLAVNEQFF.

Points on this clone: From the germline J gene comes the end of the CDR3, since the read stops 3 residues before it. The V call is TRBV10-3, the J call TRBJ1-1; 10 positions agree with TRBD1. Germline V lookup: CDR1 ENHRY, CDR2 SYGVKD. V trimming: 6 bases; J trimming: 4 bases; junction bases outside the gene matches: 2. The CDR3 loop spans 13 amino acids. Partial CDR3 DNA: TGTGCCATCAGATGGACAGGGGGCACTGAA. Translating gives CAIRWTGGTE. The full CDR3 sequence reads CAIRWTGGTEAFF.

Details on this clone: The read terminates 3 residues ahead of where the CDR3 ends, so the germline J gene completes it. The chain employs TRBV30 and TRBJ2-5; the match to TRBD2 covers 10 bases. V dropped 5 bases and J dropped 4; count of bases not matched to a gene: 10. Germline V gene data show CDR1 as GTSNPN and CDR2 as SVGIG (reference sequence). The CDR3 extends over 15 amino acids. The CDR3 bases that were read are TGTGCCTGGGACAAACTAGCGGGAATTGTAGAGACC. It encodes CAWDKLAGIVET. From start to end, the CDR3 is CAWDKLAGIVETQYF.

In the case of this clone: The read ends 3 residues early relative to the CDR3; the germline J gene fills the gap. The V gene is TRBV13, the J gene TRBJ1-1; the D is unclear. Germline V lookup: CDR1 PRHDT, CDR2 FYEKMQ (reference sequence). CDR3 length: 15 residues. CDR3 DNA, as far as it was read: TGTGCCAGCAGCTTAGTCATGGCGGCCCCCTTCGGA. Protein: CASSLVMAAPFG. The full CDR3 reads CASSLVMAAPFGAFF.

For this clone: The CDR3 end is not reached by the read, which stops 3 residues before it; the germline J gene fills it in. This chain links TRBV6-1 with TRBJ2-7; TRBD1 matches at 7 bases. The CDR3 totals 15 residues. Looked up from germline, CDR1 is MNHNS and CDR2 is SASEGT. The junction had 4 bases not matched to a gene; V was cut back by 0 bases and J by 2 bases. CDR3 residues: CASSEATGRPYEQYF. The part of the CDR3 DNA that was read is TGTGCCAGCAGTGAAGCGACAGGGCGACCCTACGAG.

A word on this clone: The read halts 3 residues ahead of the CDR3 end, with the missing end drawn from the germline J gene. The chain carries TRBV7-9 and TRBJ2-7; D gene ambiguous. Looked up from germline, CDR1 is SEHNR and CDR2 is FQNEAQ (reference sequence). This CDR3 comprises 11 residues. The ends were cut back, 11 bases at V and 2 bases at J, with 10 bases in the middle. CDR3 residues: CASGSTYEQYF. The sequenced part of the CDR3 DNA is TGTGCCTCAGGCAGCACCTACGAG. The complete variable domain, with remaining parts taken from reference TRBV7-9 and TRBJ2-7, reads DTGVSQNPRHKITKRGQNVTFRCDPISEHNRLYWYRQTLGQGPEFLTYFQNEAQLEKSRLLSDRFSAERPKGSFSTLEIQRTEQGDSAMYLCASGSTYEQYFGPGTRLTVT.

Turning to this clone: The missing CDR3 end, 3 residues past where the read stops, is filled in from the germline J gene. The J gene is TRBJ1-4, the V gene TRBV18; TRBD1 might be the D (5 bases). The germline V and J ends were trimmed by 2 bases and 2 bases, with 18 bases remaining between them. Germline V gene lookup returns CDR1 KGHSH and CDR2 LQKENI. The CDR3 consists of 18 residues. The DNA read from the CDR3 is TGTGCCAGCTCACCAGTCGCAGGGTCTAGTAGGACTAATGAAAAA. Translation gives CASSPVAGSSRTNEK. The entire CDR3 protein is CASSPVAGSSRTNEKLFF.

Note on this clone: Read sequence stops 3 residues before the CDR3 end, and the germline J gene provides the missing end. The genes are TRBV19 and TRBJ1-2; no reliable D call. Germline V lookup: CDR1 LNHDA, CDR2 SQIVND (reference sequence). This CDR3 contains 12 residues. CDR3 bases read: TGTGCCAGTAGTATGCATGTCGGGGTC. This codes for CASSMHVGV. The whole CDR3 sequence is CASSMHVGVYTF.

A note on this clone: The CDR3 extends 3 residues past the end of the read, so its final part is completed from the germline J gene. The V and J genes are TRBV20-1 and TRBJ1-2; 7 bases fit TRBD1. Germline V gives CDR1 DFQATT, CDR2 SNEGSKA (reference sequence). This CDR3 is 13 amino acids long. Unmatched junction bases numbered 8, after V lost 5 bases and J lost 5 bases. The CDR3 loop is CSAPRQGGYGYTF. CDR3 DNA, as far as it was read: TGCAGTGCTCCTAGACAGGGAGGGTATGGC.

With respect to this clone: The read comes to an end 3 residues before the CDR3 does, leaving the germline J gene to fill in the end. The gene calls are TRBV5-5 and TRBJ2-5; the match to TRBD2 covers 10 bases. The germline CDR1 and CDR2 sequences are SGHKS and YYEKEE (reference sequence). The CDR3 totals 15 residues. The V segment lost 0 bases and the J segment 4 bases; nucleotides outside the gene matches: 3. Partial CDR3 DNA: TGTGCCAGCAGCTTGGGGGCTAGCGGGGGAGAGACC. This encodes CASSLGASGGET. The complete CDR3 protein is CASSLGASGGETQYF.